One sample yielded the 12 T cell receptor beta chains listed below, sequenced in a study of early stage breast cancer tumors. Here immunoSEQ multiplex PCR was the method, and the copy in TCRdb shows in-frame clones only, minus some. The sample comprises approximately 54,000 clones, around 78% of which are singletons, and 3% to 3.5% rests with the top ten. Sample: blood. Source of these receptors: a person in their forties with breast cancer.

This clone showed up just a few times. This rearrangement joins TRBV10-2 to TRBJ1-2; no definite D call. V lost 3 bases and J lost 13, with 3 bases in between. From germline, CDR1 is WSHSY and CDR2 SAAADI. The length of the CDR3 is 8 residues. The CDR3 region has the DNA TGCGCCAGCAGTGATCCCACCTTC. It yields the protein CASSDPTF.

This clone was seen only a few times. CDR3 coding DNA: TGTGCTGATGCGGCCAGAGATACGCAGTATTTT. Amino acid sequence: CADAARDTQYF. The rearrangement joins TRBV7-3 to TRBJ2-3; D uncertain. The CDR3 consists of 11 residues. The V gene's germline CDR1 is SGHTA and CDR2 FQGTGA.

The rearrangement links TRBV4-1 to TRBJ2-5; TRBD2 agrees at 11 bases. The CDR3 contains 16 residues. Germline V lookup: CDR1 MGHRA, CDR2 YSYEKL. J lost 2 bases, V lost 6 bases, and 8 bases had no gene match. In DNA form, the CDR3 reads TGCGCCAGCAGTTCCCCGGGACTAGCGGATCAAGAGACCCAGTACTTC. It specifies CASSSPGLADQETQYF.

V and J are TRBV11-2 and TRBJ1-3; perhaps TRBD1 as D (6 bases). Trimming left V 0 bases short and J 8 bases short, with 14 bases between. This CDR3 has 15 residues. Germline CDR1 SGHAT, CDR2 FQNNGV. CDR3 loop: CASSLEGHNTDTIYF. Written as DNA, the CDR3 is TGTGCCAGCAGCTTAGAGGGACATAATACGGACACCATATATTTT. Full variable domain (outside the CDR3, taken from reference TRBV11-2 and TRBJ1-3): EAGVAQSPRYKIIEKRQSVAFWCNPISGHATLYWYQQILGQGPKLLIQFQNNGVVDDSQLPKDRFSAERLKGVDSTLKIQPAKLEDSAVYLCASSLEGHNTDTIYFGEGSWLTVV.

CDR3 DNA: TGTGCCAGCAGCTTAGCAGCGGGAGCTCAAGAGACCCAGTACTTC. Amino acid sequence: CASSLAAGAQETQYF. The chain recombines TRBV7-9 with TRBJ2-5, with 8 bases that match TRBD2. From germline, CDR1 is SEHNR and CDR2 FQNEAQ (reference sequence). The CDR3 contains 15 residues. The V and J ends lost 0 bases and 2 bases, in that order; junction bases with no gene match: 2.

The chain couples TRBV9 to TRBJ2-3; 8 bases are shared with TRBD2. Germline values: CDR1 SGDLS, CDR2 YYNGEE. Losses at the gene ends were 2 bases for V and 3 bases for J; bases not matched to a gene: 8. CDR3 length: 16 residues. The CDR3 sequence: CASSVRGGLATDTQYF. CDR3 coding DNA: TGTGCCAGCAGCGTCCGAGGAGGACTAGCAACAGATACGCAGTATTTT.

The CDR3, as DNA: TGTGCCAGCAGCTCATTGACTAGCGGGAGACAAGGCGAGCAGTACTTC. Protein product: CASSSLTSGRQGEQYF. This sequence joins TRBV13 and TRBJ2-7; 12 bases fit TRBD2. The ends lost 4 bases at V and 6 bases at J; junction bases unmatched: 10. The CDR3 consists of 16 residues. Per germline, CDR1 PRHDT and CDR2 FYEKMQ (reference sequence).

The genes are TRBV20-1 and TRBJ2-1, with D possibly TRBD1 on 5 matching bases. Between the trimmed V and J ends, which lost 3 bases and 14 bases, there was a span of 14 bases. Germline CDR1 is DFQATT and CDR2 is SNEGSKA (reference sequence). The CDR3 has 11 amino acids. In nucleotides, the CDR3 is TGCAGTGCTAGTTGGGGCAGGGTGGAGTTCTTC. Translated, it gives CSASWGRVEFF.

The V and J genes are TRBV11-2 and TRBJ2-7, with D perhaps TRBD2 (6 bases). CDR3 length: 17 amino acids. Deletions cut 6 bases from V and 0 bases from J, with 21 bases between. CDR1 is SGHAT and CDR2 is FQNNGV in the germline V gene. CDR3 coding DNA: TGTGCCAGCAGACCATCGTTCGGGGGATATCACTCCTACGAGCAGTACTTC. Translation gives CASRPSFGGYHSYEQYF.

The V call is TRBV7-9, the J call TRBJ2-7, with D hard to call. Germline V gene data show CDR1 as SEHNR and CDR2 as FQNEAQ (reference sequence). With 5 bases removed from V and 3 bases from J, the gap between germline ends came to 14 bases. CDR3 length equals 14 residues. CDR3 protein: CASSAGIGNYEQYF. The CDR3 DNA reads TGTGCCAGCAGCGCTGGGATAGGGAACTACGAGCAGTACTTC.

The V call is TRBV30, the J call TRBJ2-7, with TRBD1 matching over 8 bases. The CDR3 sequence is 14 residues long. Germline CDR1 and CDR2: GTSNPN and SVGIG (reference sequence). J lost 4 bases, V lost 0 bases, and 5 bases had no gene match. This CDR3 is CAWSVARGLYEQYF. The CDR3, as DNA: TGTGCCTGGAGTGTAGCCAGGGGGCTGTACGAGCAGTACTTC.

The chain combines TRBV6-6 with TRBJ2-2; D might be TRBD2 (6 bases). This CDR3 is built from 14 residues. Germline-derived CDR1 and CDR2 are MNHNY and SVGAGI (reference sequence). V gave up 10 bases and J gave up 6 bases, with 18 bases separating them. CDR3 protein: CATGRIREAGELFF. The CDR3 DNA follows: TGTGCCACCGGGCGAATCAGGGAGGCCGGGGAGCTGTTTTTT.